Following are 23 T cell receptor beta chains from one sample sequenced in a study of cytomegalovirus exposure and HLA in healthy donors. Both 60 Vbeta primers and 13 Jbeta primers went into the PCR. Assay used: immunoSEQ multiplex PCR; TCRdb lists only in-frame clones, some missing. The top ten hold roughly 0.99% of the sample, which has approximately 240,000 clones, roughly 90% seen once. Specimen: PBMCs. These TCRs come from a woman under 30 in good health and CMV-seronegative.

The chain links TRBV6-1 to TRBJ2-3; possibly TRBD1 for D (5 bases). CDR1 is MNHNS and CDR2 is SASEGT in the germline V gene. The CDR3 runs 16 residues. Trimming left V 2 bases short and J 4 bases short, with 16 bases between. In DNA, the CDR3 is TGTGCCAGCAGTGAATATAAGGGGCTAGGTGCAGATACGCAGTATTTT. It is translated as CASSEYKGLGADTQYF.

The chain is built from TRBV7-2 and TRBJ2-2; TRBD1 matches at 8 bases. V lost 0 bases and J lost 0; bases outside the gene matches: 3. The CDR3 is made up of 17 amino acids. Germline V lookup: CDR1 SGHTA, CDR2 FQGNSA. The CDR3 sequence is CASSLARQGSNTGELFF. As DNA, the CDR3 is TGTGCCAGCAGCTTAGCTAGACAGGGGTCGAACACCGGGGAGCTGTTTTTT.

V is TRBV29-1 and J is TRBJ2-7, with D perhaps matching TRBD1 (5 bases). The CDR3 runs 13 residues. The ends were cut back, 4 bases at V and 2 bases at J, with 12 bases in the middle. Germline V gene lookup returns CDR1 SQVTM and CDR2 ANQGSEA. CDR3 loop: CSVAIRETYEQYF. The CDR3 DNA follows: TGCAGCGTTGCCATCAGGGAAACCTACGAGCAGTACTTC.

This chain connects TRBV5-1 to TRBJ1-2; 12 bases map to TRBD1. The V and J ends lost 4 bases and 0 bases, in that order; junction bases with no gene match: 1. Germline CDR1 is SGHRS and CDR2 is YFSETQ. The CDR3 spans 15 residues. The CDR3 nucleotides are TGCGCCAGCAGCCGGGACAGGGGGCCTAACTATGGCTACACCTTC. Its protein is CASSRDRGPNYGYTF.

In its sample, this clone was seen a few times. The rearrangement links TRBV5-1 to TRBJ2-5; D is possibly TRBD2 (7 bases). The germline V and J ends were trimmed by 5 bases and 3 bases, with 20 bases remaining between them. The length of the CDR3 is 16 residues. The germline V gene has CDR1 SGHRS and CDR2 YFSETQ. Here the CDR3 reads CASRWVSGTTKETQYF. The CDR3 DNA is TGCGCCAGCAGATGGGTCAGCGGGACAACGAAAGAGACCCAGTACTTC.

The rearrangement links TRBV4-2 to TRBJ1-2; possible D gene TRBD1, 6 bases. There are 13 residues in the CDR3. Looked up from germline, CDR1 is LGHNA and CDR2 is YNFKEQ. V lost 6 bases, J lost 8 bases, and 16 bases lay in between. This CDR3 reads CASRTQGLGGYTF. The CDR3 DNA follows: TGTGCCAGCAGAACACAGGGTTTGGGCGGCTACACCTTC.

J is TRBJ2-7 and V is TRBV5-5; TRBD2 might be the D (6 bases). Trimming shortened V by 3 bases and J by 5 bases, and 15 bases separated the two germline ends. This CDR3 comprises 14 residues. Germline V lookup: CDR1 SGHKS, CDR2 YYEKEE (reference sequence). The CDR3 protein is CASSWGDLLHEQYF. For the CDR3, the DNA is TGTGCCAGCAGCTGGGGGGACCTTCTCCACGAGCAGTACTTC.

The DNA for the CDR3 is TGTGCCAGCAGTGACCCTCTAGATAGTACCTACGAGCAGTACTTC. This codes for CASSDPLDSTYEQYF. The rearrangement links TRBV2 to TRBJ2-5; D remains ambiguous. Gene TRBJ2-7 matches the end of the DNA better, so the J call may be wrong. CDR3 length: 15 amino acids. Germline CDR1 SNHLY, CDR2 FYNNEI.

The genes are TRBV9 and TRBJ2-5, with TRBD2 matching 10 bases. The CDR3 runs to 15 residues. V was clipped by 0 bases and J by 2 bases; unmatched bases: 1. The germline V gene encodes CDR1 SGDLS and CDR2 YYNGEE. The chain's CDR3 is CASSVAAGGQETQYF. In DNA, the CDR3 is TGTGCCAGCAGCGTAGCAGCGGGGGGGCAAGAGACCCAGTACTTC.

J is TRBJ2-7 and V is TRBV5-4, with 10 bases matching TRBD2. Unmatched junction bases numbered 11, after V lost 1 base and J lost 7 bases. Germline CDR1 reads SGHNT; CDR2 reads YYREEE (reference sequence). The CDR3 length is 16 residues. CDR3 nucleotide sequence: TGTGCCAGCAGCTTGATAAGGTCTAGCGGGGGCGTAGAGCAGTACTTC. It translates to CASSLIRSSGGVEQYF. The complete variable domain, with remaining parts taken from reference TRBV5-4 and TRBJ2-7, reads ETGVTQSPTHLIKTRGQQVTLRCSSQSGHNTVSWYQQALGQGPQFIFQYYREEENGRGNFPPRFSGLQFPNYSSELNVNALELDDSALYLCASSLIRSSGGVEQYFGPGTRLTVT.

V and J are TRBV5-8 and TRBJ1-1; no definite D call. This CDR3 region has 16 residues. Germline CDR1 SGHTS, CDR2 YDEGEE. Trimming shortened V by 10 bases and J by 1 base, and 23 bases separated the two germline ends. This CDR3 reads CAAPGLGPSGNTEAFF. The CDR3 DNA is TGTGCCGCGCCGGGTCTCGGCCCGTCTGGGAACACTGAAGCTTTCTTT.

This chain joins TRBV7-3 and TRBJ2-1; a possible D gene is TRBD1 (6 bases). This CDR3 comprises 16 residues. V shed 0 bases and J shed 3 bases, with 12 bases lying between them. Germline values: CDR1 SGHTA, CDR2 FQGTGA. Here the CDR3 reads CASSLTRGPFYNEQFF. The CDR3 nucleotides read TGTGCCAGCAGCTTAACCAGGGGCCCGTTCTACAATGAGCAGTTCTTC.

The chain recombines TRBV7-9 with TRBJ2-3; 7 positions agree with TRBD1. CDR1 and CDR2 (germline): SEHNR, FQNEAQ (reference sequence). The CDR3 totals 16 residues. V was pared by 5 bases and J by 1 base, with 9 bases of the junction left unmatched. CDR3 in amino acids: CASSPPTGTRTDTQYF. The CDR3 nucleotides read TGTGCCAGCAGCCCCCCGACAGGGACCCGCACAGATACGCAGTATTTT.

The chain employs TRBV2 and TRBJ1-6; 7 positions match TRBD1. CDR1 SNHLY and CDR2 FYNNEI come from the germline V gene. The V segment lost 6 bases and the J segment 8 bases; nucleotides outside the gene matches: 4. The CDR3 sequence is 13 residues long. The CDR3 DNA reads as TGTGCCAGCAGGGACAGGCCAGATTCACCCCTCCACTTT. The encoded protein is CASRDRPDSPLHF.

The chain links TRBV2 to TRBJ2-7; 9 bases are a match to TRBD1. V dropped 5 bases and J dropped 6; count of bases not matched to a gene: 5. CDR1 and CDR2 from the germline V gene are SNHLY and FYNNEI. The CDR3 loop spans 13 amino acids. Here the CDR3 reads CASSRTGESEQYF. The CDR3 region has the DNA TGTGCCAGCAGTCGGACAGGGGAGTCCGAGCAGTACTTC. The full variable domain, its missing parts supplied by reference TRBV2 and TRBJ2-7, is EPEVTQTPSHQVTQMGQEVILRCVPISNHLYFYWYRQILGQKVEFLVSFYNNEISEKSEIFDDQFSVERPDGSNFTLKIRSTKLEDSAMYFCASSRTGESEQYFGPGTRLTVT.

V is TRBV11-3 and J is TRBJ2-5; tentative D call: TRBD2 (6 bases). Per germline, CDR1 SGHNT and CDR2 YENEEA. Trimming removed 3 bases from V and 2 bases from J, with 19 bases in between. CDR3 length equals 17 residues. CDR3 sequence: CASSFGPIAGLQETQYF. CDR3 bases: TGTGCCAGCAGCTTCGGCCCAATCGCGGGGCTACAAGAGACCCAGTACTTC.

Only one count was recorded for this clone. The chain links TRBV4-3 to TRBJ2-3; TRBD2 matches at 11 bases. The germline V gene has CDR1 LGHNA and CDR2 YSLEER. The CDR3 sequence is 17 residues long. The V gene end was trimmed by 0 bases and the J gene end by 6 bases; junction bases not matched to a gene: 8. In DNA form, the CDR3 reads TGCGCCAGCAGCCAAGAGCTAGCGGGAGGTTTCTCGGATACGCAGTATTTT. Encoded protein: CASSQELAGGFSDTQYF.

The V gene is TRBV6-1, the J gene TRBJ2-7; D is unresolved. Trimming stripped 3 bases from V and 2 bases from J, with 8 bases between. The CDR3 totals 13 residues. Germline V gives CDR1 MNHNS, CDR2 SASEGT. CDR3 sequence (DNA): TGTGCCAGCAGTGAGGGCAGTACCTACGAGCAGTACTTC. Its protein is CASSEGSTYEQYF.

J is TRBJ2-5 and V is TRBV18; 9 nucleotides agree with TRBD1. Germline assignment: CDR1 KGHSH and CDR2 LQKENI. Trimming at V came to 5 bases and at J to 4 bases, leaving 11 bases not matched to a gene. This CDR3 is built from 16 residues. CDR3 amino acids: CASSAYTGTGSETQYF. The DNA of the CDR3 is TGTGCCAGCTCAGCATATACCGGGACAGGGTCAGAGACCCAGTACTTC.

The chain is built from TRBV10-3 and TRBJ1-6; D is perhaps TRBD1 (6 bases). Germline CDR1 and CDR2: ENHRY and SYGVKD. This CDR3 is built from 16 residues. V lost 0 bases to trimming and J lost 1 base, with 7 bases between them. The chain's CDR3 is CAISESQGSYNSPLHF. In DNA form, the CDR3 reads TGTGCCATCAGTGAGTCACAGGGATCCTATAATTCACCCCTCCACTTT.

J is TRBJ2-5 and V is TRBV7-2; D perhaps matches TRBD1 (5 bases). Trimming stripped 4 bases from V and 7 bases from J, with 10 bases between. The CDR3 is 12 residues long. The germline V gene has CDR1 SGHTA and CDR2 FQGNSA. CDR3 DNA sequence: TGTGCCAGCAGCTCATACCAGGGGACCCAGTACTTC. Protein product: CASSSYQGTQYF.

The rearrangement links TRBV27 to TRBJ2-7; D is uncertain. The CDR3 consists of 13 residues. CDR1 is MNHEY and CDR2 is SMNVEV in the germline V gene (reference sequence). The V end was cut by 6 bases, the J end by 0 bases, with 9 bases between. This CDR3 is CASSVSFSYEQYF. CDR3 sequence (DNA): TGTGCCAGCAGCGTCTCGTTCTCCTACGAGCAGTACTTC.

The CDR3 DNA is TGTGCCAGCTCACCGGGTGGACTAGTTAGTCAGTTCTTC. This translates into CASSPGGLVSQFF. This chain joins TRBV18 and TRBJ2-1; 7 bases match TRBD2. V lost 3 bases to trimming and J lost 13 bases; unmatched junction nucleotides: 9. From germline, CDR1 is KGHSH and CDR2 LQKENI. CDR3 length equals 13 residues.